This T cell receptor beta chain was sequenced during a study of blood T cell repertoires in COVID-19. As for the study in general: In each case, the material was cDNA or gDNA derived from T cells, B-cell-depleted T cells, or PBMCs.

From germline, CDR1 is SGHRS and CDR2 YFSETQ. J was trimmed by 3 bases and V by 0 bases; bases with no gene match: 1. The length of the CDR3 is 15 residues. Assay: immunoSEQ multiplex PCR; the TCRdb copy retains only in-frame clones and omits some. The table has over 60,000 clones, over 60% seen once. The sequencing sample was made of peripheral blood. The V and J genes are TRBV5-1 and TRBJ1-3, with 9 bases fitting TRBD1. This clonotype was sampled from a man aged 55 to 70 with COVID-19, enrolled during active disease. For the CDR3, the DNA is TGCGCCAGCAGCTTGGCGGACAGGGGTGGAAACACCATATATTTT. Amino acids: CASSLADRGGNTIYF. Drawing the rest from reference TRBV5-1 and TRBJ1-3, the complete variable domain is KAGVTQTPRYLIKTRGQQVTLSCSPISGHRSVSWYQQTPGQGLQFLFEYFSETQRNKGNFPGRFSGRQFSNSRSEMNVSTLELGDSALYLCASSLADRGGNTIYFGEGSWLTVV.